These 4 T cell receptor beta chains share one sample of origin, sequenced in a study of T cell responses to AZD1222 COVID-19 vaccine. TCRdb's table, derived via immunoSEQ multiplex PCR, lists solely in-frame clones and lacks some. The sample has around 140,000 clones; about 93% are singletons. Source: peripheral blood, taken on day 0 of AZD1222 vaccination. The receptors shown here come from an adult in good health.

The chain carries TRBV9 and TRBJ2-3; no clear D. CDR3 length equals 13 residues. From germline, CDR1 is SGDLS and CDR2 YYNGEE. V was pared by 3 bases and J by 6 bases, with 11 bases between. Here the CDR3 reads CASSGGGYDTQYF. The CDR3 DNA reads TGTGCCAGCAGCGGGGGTGGATACGATACGCAGTATTTT.

The rearrangement joins TRBV4-2 to TRBJ2-7, with 9 bases lining up with TRBD1. Per the germline V gene, CDR1 is LGHNA and CDR2 is YNFKEQ. The CDR3 is 17 amino acids. J gave up 3 bases and V 4 bases, and 13 bases lay outside the gene matches. CDR3: CASSPLSRDREGYEQYF. The DNA for the CDR3 is TGTGCCAGCAGCCCCCTATCCCGGGACAGGGAGGGCTACGAGCAGTACTTC.

The rearrangement uses TRBV10-3 and TRBJ1-5; possible D gene TRBD1, 5 bases. Trimming cost V 0 bases and J 0 bases, with 12 bases left between them. The germline gives CDR1 ENHRY, CDR2 SYGVKD. CDR3 length equals 17 residues. Written as DNA, the CDR3 is TGTGCCATCAGTGAGTCGTTGGCAGGGTATAGCAATCAGCCCCAGCATTTT. Its protein is CAISESLAGYSNQPQHF.

The V gene is TRBV15, the J gene TRBJ1-1, with 9 nucleotides matching TRBD1. Germline V gene data show CDR1 as LNHNV and CDR2 as YYDKDF (reference sequence). The CDR3 is made up of 13 amino acids. Trimming took 8 bases from V and 8 from J; bases not matched to a gene: 9. CDR3 sequence reads: CATSPDRGAEAFF. The CDR3 DNA reads as TGTGCCACCTCCCCCGACAGGGGGGCAGAAGCTTTCTTT.